Sequencing of this T cell receptor (beta chain) was carried out in a study of shared clonotypes between healthy human individuals. The assay was immunoSEQ multiplex PCR, and TCRdb's table has in-frame clones only and misses some. The sample shows 470,000 or so clones, 81% of them seen only once. The receptor comes from a woman aged 40 to 49 in good health. Some clones in this sample may be carry-over from other donors' samples. Input material: PBMCs.

The CDR3 region has the DNA TGTGCCACCTCTGCCTTAAACCCAGTTGGGGACTATGGCTACACCTTC. Its protein product is CATSALNPVGDYGYTF. The chain is built from TRBV7-6 and TRBJ1-2; no definite D call. V lost 10 bases and J 3 bases, leaving 24 bases between the germline ends. The CDR3 is 16 residues long. The germline V gene has CDR1 SGHVS and CDR2 FNYEAQ.